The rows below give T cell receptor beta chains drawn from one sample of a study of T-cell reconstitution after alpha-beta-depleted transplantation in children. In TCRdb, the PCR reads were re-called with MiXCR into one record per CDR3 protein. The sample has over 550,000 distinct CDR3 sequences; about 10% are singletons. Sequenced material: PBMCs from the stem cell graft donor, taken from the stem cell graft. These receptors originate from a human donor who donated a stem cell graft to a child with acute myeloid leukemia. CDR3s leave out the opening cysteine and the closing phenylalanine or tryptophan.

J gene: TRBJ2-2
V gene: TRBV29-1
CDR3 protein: SVGTGSSDSGELF

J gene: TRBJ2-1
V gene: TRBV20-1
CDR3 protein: SATERLYNEQF

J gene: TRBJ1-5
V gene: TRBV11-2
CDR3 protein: ASSFNSFQPQH

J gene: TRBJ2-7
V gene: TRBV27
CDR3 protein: ASSPGAGSVSYEQY

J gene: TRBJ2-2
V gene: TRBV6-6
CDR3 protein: ASSYSDFGELF

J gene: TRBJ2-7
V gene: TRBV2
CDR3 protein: ASNRQTYEQY

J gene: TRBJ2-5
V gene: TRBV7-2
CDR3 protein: ASALVEGAVTQY

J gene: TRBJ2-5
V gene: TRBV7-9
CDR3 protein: ASTLARWGETQY

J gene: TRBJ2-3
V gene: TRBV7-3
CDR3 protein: ASSRQGLGTDTQY

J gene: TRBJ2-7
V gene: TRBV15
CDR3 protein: ATRQLAGLSSYEQY

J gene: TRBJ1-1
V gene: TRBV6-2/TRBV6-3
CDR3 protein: ASSYGQGRVTEAF

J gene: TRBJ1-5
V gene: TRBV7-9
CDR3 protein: ASSSDKEGQPQH

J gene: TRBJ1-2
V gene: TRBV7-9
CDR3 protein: ASSFESRDGYT

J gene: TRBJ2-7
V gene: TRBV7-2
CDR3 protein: ASSLSESSGSIKQY

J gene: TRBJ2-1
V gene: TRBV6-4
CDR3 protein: ASSETGGHYNEQF

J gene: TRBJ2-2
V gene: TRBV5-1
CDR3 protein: ASSLTAGSETGELF

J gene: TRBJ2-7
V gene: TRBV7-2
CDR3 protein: ASSPYVGEQY

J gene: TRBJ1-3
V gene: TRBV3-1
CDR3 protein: ASSPGSGNTIY

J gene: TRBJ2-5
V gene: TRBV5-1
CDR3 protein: ASSLGRLEETQY

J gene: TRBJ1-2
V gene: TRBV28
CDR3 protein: ASSWTGSSGYT

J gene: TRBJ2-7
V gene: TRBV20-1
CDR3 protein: SAIKATDRGGDEQY

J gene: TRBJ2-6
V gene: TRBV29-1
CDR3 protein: SVAGISSGANVLT

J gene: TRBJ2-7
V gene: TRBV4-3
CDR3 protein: ASSAGSAYEQY

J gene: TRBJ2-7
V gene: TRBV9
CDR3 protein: ASSVDRGTYEQY

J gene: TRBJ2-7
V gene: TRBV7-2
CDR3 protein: ASSQTSGRASYEQY

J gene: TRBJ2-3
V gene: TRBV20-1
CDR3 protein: SAREFTGGGRSTDTQY

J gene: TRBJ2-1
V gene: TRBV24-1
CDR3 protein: ATTGTSEGYNEQF

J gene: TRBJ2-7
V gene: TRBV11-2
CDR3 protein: ASSDGRVVYEQY

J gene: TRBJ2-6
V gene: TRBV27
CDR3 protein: ASSSSRASSGANVLT

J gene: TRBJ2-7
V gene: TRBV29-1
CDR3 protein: SVVVLASYEQY

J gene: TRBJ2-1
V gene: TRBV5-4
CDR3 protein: ASSPGDRGRNEQF

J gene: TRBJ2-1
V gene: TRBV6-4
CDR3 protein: ASSDSSEGRPNEQF

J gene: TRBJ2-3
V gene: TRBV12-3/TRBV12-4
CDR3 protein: ASSRLAGGSNTQY

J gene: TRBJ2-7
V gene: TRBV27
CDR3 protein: ASSPAIVTGVIYEQY

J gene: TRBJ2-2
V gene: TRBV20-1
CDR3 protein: SALGPTGGLSGELF

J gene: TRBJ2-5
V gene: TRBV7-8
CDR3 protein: ASSYRPARETQY

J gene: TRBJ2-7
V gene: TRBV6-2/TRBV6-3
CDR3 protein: ASSYSKVTYEQY

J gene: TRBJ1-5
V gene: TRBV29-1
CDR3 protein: SVREQGGQPQH

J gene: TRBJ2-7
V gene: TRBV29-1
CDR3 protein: SVHDATDTNEQY

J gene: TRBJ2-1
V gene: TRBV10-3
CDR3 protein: AIRTGGDNEQF

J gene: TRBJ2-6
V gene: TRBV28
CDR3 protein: ARLLGTSGTHSGANVLT

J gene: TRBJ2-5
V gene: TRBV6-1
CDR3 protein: ASSRPTGLAGGKEKTQY

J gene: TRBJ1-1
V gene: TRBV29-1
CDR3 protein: SVGGQLNTEAF

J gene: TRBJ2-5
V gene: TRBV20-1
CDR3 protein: SATPGAGGETQY

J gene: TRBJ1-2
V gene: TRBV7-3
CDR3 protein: ASSFPSFGVRRGYT

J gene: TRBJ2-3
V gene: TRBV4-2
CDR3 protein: ASSQDLGTGGGSTDTQY

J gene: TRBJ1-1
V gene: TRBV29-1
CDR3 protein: SGLLLGMNTEAF